This entry is about one T cell receptor beta chain. Produced via immunoSEQ multiplex PCR; TCRdb's table is partial and in-frame only. The sample lists a few hundred thousand clones, about nine tenths seen once, with 10% in the top ten. The germline V gene encodes CDR1 SGHRS and CDR2 YFSETQ. V was pared by 2 bases and J by 2 bases, with 10 bases between. This CDR3 contains 14 residues. The data belong to a study of blood T cell repertoires in COVID-19. Study-level information: There were acute and convalescent COVID-19 samples, and they came from the United States, Italy and Spain.

Cohort assignment relied on participant-reported clinical history. What the recovered Cohort 3 donors had was two negative PCRs, clearance, or symptom resolution. The source of this sequence is a woman between 18 and 29 years old who had recovered from COVID-19. The material sequenced was PBMCs or T cells enriched from blood (not recorded which). The gene calls are TRBV5-1 and TRBJ1-2; D unresolved. In DNA form, the CDR3 reads TGCGCCAGCAGCTTAAGTGGCACCAACTATGGCTACACCTTC. Translated, it gives CASSLSGTNYGYTF.